The T cell receptor (beta chain) described here comes from a study of T cell responses to AZD1222 COVID-19 vaccine (dated by TCRdb to the early 2020s). The study in broad terms: AZD1222 recipients given second doses at about 4 weeks or at about 12 weeks were pooled, since spike-specific TCR depth and breadth were not found to differ between the two schedules. TCR sequencing was performed for about 250 trial participants, of whom 200 to 220 were given two doses of AZD1222 and around 26 were given two doses of MenACWY control vaccine. Trial participants were enrolled by age into 18-55, 56-69 and 70-plus year subgroups, with approximately 150, 28 and 58 TCR-sequenced participants respectively.

The time point label corresponds to: baseline before first vaccination. Samples from vaccinated people were obtained from the UK trials COV001 and COV002, which included a single-blind randomized controlled phase 2/3 trial of AZD1222 (ChAdOx1 nCoV-19) in healthy adults. For TCRbeta chain sequencing, PBMC samples from trial participants were taken at day 0 and at day 28 after the second dose. The paper's findings and limits, for the study overall: The vaccine-associated CD4 TCRs covered the entire spike protein, and the dominant responses fell in regions 160-218 and 743-854. Only five or six AZD1222 recipients were SARS-CoV-2 seropositive at baseline, limiting conclusions about previously exposed vaccinees. In the small 56-69-year group, the increase in depth fell short of significance, most likely because of low power. Reportedly, close to half of the unique spike-specific TCRs recognized epitopes lying outside the regions that are mutated in the B.1.351 and B.1.1.7 variants. Participants were mostly white British, with more females than males. The authors suggested clonal diversity may have been underestimated. After two AZD1222 doses, both the breadth and the depth of spike-specific TCRs were significantly higher than at day 0 and than in MenACWY recipients. Because no samples from the day 14 peak response were available, repertoires could be characterized only after the peak T cell response.

In regard to this clone: There is no known antigen for this receptor. Qualities for individual bases were not recorded, and no much larger clone is one base off.

The cysteine opens and the phenylalanine closes a CDR3 of 11 amino acids. The CDR3 DNA has 33 bases and is translated from base 1. Trimming at the junction amounts to 4 bases on V and 4 bases on J, and the germline ends lie 5 bases apart. CDR1 is given as SGHTA and CDR2 as FQGNSA, both from the germline V gene. The CDR3 regions of human TCRbeta chains were analyzed by immunosequencing. Turning to the authors' computational methods: TCRs in the repertoires were matched against a reference library of SARS-CoV-2-specific TCRs that had been generated with the MIRA antigen-specificity platform. Breadth meant the fraction of unique TCRs that were SARS-CoV-2-associated, whereas depth meant the fraction of total T cells that were SARS-CoV-2-associated. Using the MIRA data, each spike-specific TCR was assigned both to the spike region to which the TCR was reactive and to a CD4 or CD8 class. Log10-transformed breadth and depth values were compared by one-way ANOVA with Sidak's multiple comparisons tests. TCRdb limited this immuneACCESS table to in-frame rearrangements with V and J called. A share of clones is missing; checked studies link under half to unresolved V genes, and the rest is unexplained. The V and J calls and clone size are taken from that table; D and trimming were inferred from the DNA. Here the sample has 140,000 to 150,000 clones; roughly 92% occur a single time. Over 3% of the sample rests with the top ten.

The receptor chain draws on TRBV7-2 and TRBJ2-7, with the D gene not confidently named. The TCR comes from an adult in good health. The sample was peripheral blood, taken on day 0 of AZD1222 vaccination. The DNA reads TGTGCCAGCAGCTCCGTTTACGAGCAGTACTTC. Its coded protein is CASSSVYEQYF.